Below, 23 T cell receptor beta chains from the same sample are listed, as sequenced in a study of Graves' ophthalmopathy and Graves' hyperthyroidism. Amplified material comprised TCR beta CDR3 regions derived from RNA transcripts. The library came from an HTBI-primed first-round RT-PCR and a second-round multiplex PCR. TCRdb called the multiplex PCR reads again in MiXCR, with one record for every CDR3 protein. There are almost 400,000 distinct CDR3 sequences in the sample; around 17% occur only once, and 1.5% to 2% lies in the top ten. The source material was peripheral blood. These receptors were collected from a woman aged 18-29 years with Graves' ophthalmopathy.

The chain joins TRBV6-1 to TRBJ1-2; TRBD1 might be the D (6 bases). This CDR3 region has 11 residues. Germline V gene data show CDR1 as MNHNS and CDR2 as SASEGT. CDR3 region: CGGGAGYGYTF. The CDR3 bases are TGTGGGGGGGGGGCAGGCTATGGCTACACCTTC.

This clonotype was counted at least ten times. The chain couples TRBV11-2 to TRBJ2-5, with 12 bases that match TRBD2. The CDR3 loop spans 18 amino acids. Per germline, CDR1 SGHAT and CDR2 FQNNGV. After removal of 4 bases from V and 5 bases from J, the junction contained 14 bases not matched to a gene. The CDR3 sequence: CASSSHGTTSGRGETQYF. Here the CDR3 DNA reads TGTGCCAGCAGCTCTCACGGGACGACTAGCGGGAGAGGGGAGACCCAGTACTTC.

This clonotype came up many times. The V gene is TRBV7-2, the J gene TRBJ1-3; possibly TRBD1 for D (6 bases). Germline lookup yields CDR1 SGHTA and CDR2 FQGNSA. CDR3 size: 14 residues. Trimming took off 5 bases at V and 5 bases at J, with 13 bases between the two ends. The CDR3: CASSRTRDRNTIYF. Here the CDR3 DNA reads TGTGCCAGCAGCCGCACCAGGGACAGAAACACCATATATTTT.

This clonotype was seen at least ten times. The V call is TRBV6-5, the J call TRBJ1-2; weak D call: TRBD1 (5 bases). Germline values: CDR1 MNHEY, CDR2 SVGAGI. This CDR3 has 13 amino acids. The V end lost 5 bases, the J end lost 5 bases, and 12 bases lay between the germline ends. CDR3 DNA: TGTGCCAGCAGTACCCGGGGCCGATATGGCTACACCTTC. Protein sequence: CASSTRGRYGYTF.

Ten or more counts support this clonotype. This chain links TRBV28 with TRBJ1-5, with no clear D. Trimming left V 3 bases short and J 3 bases short, with 9 bases between. The CDR3 covers 14 residues. Germline CDR1 MDHEN, CDR2 SYDVKM. The CDR3 DNA sequence: TGTGCCAGCAGTTTCGGCCAGTCCAATCAGCCCCAGCATTTT. Protein sequence: CASSFGQSNQPQHF.

In its sample, this clonotype was seen a few times. The rearrangement links TRBV20-1 to TRBJ1-2, with 10 nucleotides matching TRBD1. The germline V gene has CDR1 DFQATT and CDR2 SNEGSKA (reference sequence). This CDR3 is 16 amino acids long. J gave up 4 bases and V 5 bases, and 13 bases lay outside the gene matches. The CDR3 DNA follows: TGCAGTGCTCTCCGGGACAGGGGAAGGAGAGGCTATGGCTACACCTTC. Translated: CSALRDRGRRGYGYTF.

Only a few counts were recorded for this clonotype. V usage is TRBV20-1 and J usage is TRBJ1-1; perhaps TRBD1 as D (6 bases). The V and J ends lost 4 bases and 0 bases respectively, with 18 bases between them. The CDR3 extends over 16 amino acids. Germline CDR1 DFQATT, CDR2 SNEGSKA (reference sequence). This chain's CDR3 is CSANDYGGQMNTEAFF. CDR3 bases: TGCAGTGCTAACGATTACGGGGGACAAATGAACACTGAAGCTTTCTTT.

This clonotype was detected many times. The chain has TRBV6-2 or TRBV6-3 and TRBJ2-7, with D perhaps TRBD1 or TRBD2 (5 bases each). CDR1 and CDR2 (germline): MNHEY, SVGEGT. Deletions cut 3 bases from V and 4 bases from J, with 10 bases between. CDR3 length equals 13 residues. The CDR3 spells CASSYLGRYEQYF. CDR3 nucleotide sequence: TGTGCCAGCAGTTATTTGGGACGGTACGAGCAGTACTTC.

This clonotype has ten or more counts. The chain recombines TRBV11-2 with TRBJ1-1, with TRBD1 matching 9 bases. CDR3 length: 15 amino acids. The trim removed 5 bases at V and 3 bases at J, leaving 7 bases unmatched. The germline V gene encodes CDR1 SGHAT and CDR2 FQNNGV. The CDR3 spells CASSPGQGGDTEAFF. In nucleotides, the CDR3 is TGTGCCAGCAGCCCGGGACAGGGAGGGGACACTGAAGCTTTCTTT. The full variable domain, with the rest looked up from reference TRBV11-2 and TRBJ1-1, is EAGVAQSPRYKIIEKRQSVAFWCNPISGHATLYWYQQILGQGPKLLIQFQNNGVVDDSQLPKDRFSAERLKGVDSTLKIQPAKLEDSAVYLCASSPGQGGDTEAFFGQGTRLTVV.

This clonotype was observed at least ten times. This chain joins TRBV9 and TRBJ2-2, with TRBD2 identical over 7 bases. V lost 3 bases to trimming and J lost 0 bases; unmatched junction nucleotides: 2. The CDR3 totals 15 residues. The germline gives CDR1 SGDLS, CDR2 YYNGEE. The CDR3 coding sequence is TGTGCCAGCAGCGCCGGGACTACGAACACCGGGGAGCTGTTTTTT. Translation: CASSAGTTNTGELFF.

This clonotype showed up many times. This chain joins TRBV19 and TRBJ1-1; no firm D call. V dropped 0 bases and J dropped 10 bases, with 12 bases sitting between them. CDR3 size: 13 residues. Germline lookup yields CDR1 LNHDA and CDR2 SQIVND (reference sequence). CDR3 loop: CASSIDSGNRAFF. Here the CDR3 DNA reads TGTGCCAGTAGTATAGATTCGGGGAATCGAGCTTTCTTT.

This clonotype was counted many times. The junction departs from the called germline gene at one end, perhaps through a read error. The rearrangement links TRBV7-3 to TRBJ2-2, with D maybe TRBD2 (6 bases). The CDR3 contains 13 residues. Germline values: CDR1 SGHTA, CDR2 FQGTGA. CDR3 protein: CASSLGRTGGLFF. The CDR3 coding sequence is TGTGCCAGCAGCTTGGGACGGACCGGGGGGCTGTTTTTT.

This clonotype was counted at least ten times. The chain is built from TRBV6-5 and TRBJ1-6, with 12 bases identical to TRBD1. V trimming: 7 bases; J trimming: 7 bases; junction bases outside the gene matches: 8. The CDR3 extends over 16 amino acids. Germline CDR1 and CDR2: MNHEY and SVGAGI. The CDR3 DNA reads TGTGCCAGCACTTTAACCGGGACAGGGGGCAATTCACCCCTCCACTTT. This translates into CASTLTGTGGNSPLHF.

The CDR3: CASSEGIAGSYEQYF. CDR3 coding DNA: TGTGCCAGCAGTGAAGGAATAGCGGGATCCTACGAGCAGTACTTC. V and J are TRBV6-1 and TRBJ2-7; TRBD2 matches 8 bases. V dropped 1 base and J dropped 1; count of bases not matched to a gene: 3. CDR1 is MNHNS and CDR2 is SASEGT in the germline V gene. The length of the CDR3 is 15 residues.

This clonotype was recorded many times. The V gene is TRBV7-9, the J gene TRBJ1-1, with unresolved D. Germline assignment: CDR1 SEHNR and CDR2 FQNEAQ (reference sequence). The V end lost 0 bases, the J end lost 6 bases, and 11 bases lay between the germline ends. This CDR3 is built from 14 residues. Here the CDR3 DNA reads TGTGCCAGCAGCTTAGCCGTCGGGGTCCCTGAAGCTTTCTTT. This sequence encodes CASSLAVGVPEAFF.

This clonotype occurred many times. The genes are TRBV5-5 and TRBJ1-3; D is ambiguous. CDR3 length: 14 residues. CDR1 SGHKS and CDR2 YYEKEE come from the germline V gene (reference sequence). Trimming took 1 base from V and 6 from J, leaving 11 bases between them. CDR3 nucleotide sequence: TGTGCCAGCAGCTTGAATCGGCGGACAAACACCATATATTTT. Its translation: CASSLNRRTNTIYF. Full variable domain (outside the CDR3, taken from reference TRBV5-5 and TRBJ1-3): DAGVTQSPTHLIKTRGQQVTLRCSPISGHKSVSWYQQVLGQGPQFIFQYYEKEERGRGNFPDRFSARQFPNYSSELNVNALLLGDSALYLCASSLNRRTNTIYFGEGSWLTVV.

The table lists this clonotype with many counts. The chain uses TRBV20-1 and TRBJ1-5; 7 bases align to TRBD1. Germline V gene lookup returns CDR1 DFQATT and CDR2 SNEGSKA (reference sequence). The CDR3 extends over 15 amino acids. J was trimmed by 3 bases and V by 1 base; bases with no gene match: 6. The CDR3 here is CSARVPGQLNQPQHF. CDR3 nucleotide sequence: TGCAGTGCTAGAGTCCCGGGACAGCTCAATCAGCCCCAGCATTTT.

This clonotype was detected ten times or more. This sequence joins TRBV27 and TRBJ1-1, with 7 bases matching TRBD1. The CDR3 extends over 15 amino acids. V shed 6 bases and J 1 base; nucleotides not matched to a gene: 8. Germline CDR1 and CDR2: MNHEY and SMNVEV (reference sequence). CDR3 region: CASREKQGRNTEAFF. Here the CDR3 DNA reads TGTGCCAGCAGAGAAAAACAGGGGAGGAACACTGAAGCTTTCTTT.

Many counts were recorded for this clonotype. This chain connects TRBV28 to TRBJ1-5; no firm D call. CDR1 and CDR2 (germline): MDHEN, SYDVKM. Trimming stripped 7 bases from V and 5 bases from J, with 12 bases between. CDR3 length: 13 residues. CDR3 sequence (DNA): TGTGCCAGCAAGAGGGTATTGGATCAGCCCCAGCATTTT. This gives the protein CASKRVLDQPQHF.

Ten or more counts support this clonotype. One end of the junction varies from germline; a read error may be responsible. The rearrangement links TRBV2 to TRBJ2-2; D unclear. The CDR3 is 12 residues long. Germline CDR1 is SNHLY and CDR2 is FYNNEI. CDR3 amino acids: CASSEDIGELFF. CDR3 bases: TGTGCCAGCAGCGAAGACATCGGGGAGCTGTTTTTT.

V and J are TRBV5-6 and TRBJ1-1, with TRBD1 as a possible D gene (6 bases). The CDR3 sequence is 11 residues long. CDR1 and CDR2 (germline): SGHDT, YYEEEE. V dropped 4 bases and J dropped 11 bases, with 12 bases sitting between them. In DNA form, the CDR3 reads TGTGCCAGCAGCGCCAGGGGTGAGGCTTTCTTT. Encoded protein: CASSARGEAFF. Full variable domain (outside the CDR3, taken from reference TRBV5-6 and TRBJ1-1): DAGVTQSPTHLIKTRGQQVTLRCSPKSGHDTVSWYQQALGQGPQFIFQYYEEEERQRGNFPDRFSGHQFPNYSSELNVNALLLGDSALYLCASSARGEAFFGQGTRLTVV.

At least ten counts were recorded for this clonotype. The chain is built from TRBV30 and TRBJ1-6, with unresolved D. The CDR3 is made up of 16 amino acids. V lost 5 bases to trimming and J lost 0 bases, with 14 bases between them. Looked up from germline, CDR1 is GTSNPN and CDR2 is SVGIG (reference sequence). The CDR3 bases are TGTGCCTGGGGACGCATACTTCCCTCCTATAATTCACCCCTCCACTTT. Translating it yields CAWGRILPSYNSPLHF.

This clonotype was recorded at least ten times. V usage is TRBV19 and J usage is TRBJ2-7; a possible D gene is TRBD1 (6 bases). Germline-derived CDR1 and CDR2 are LNHDA and SQIVND (reference sequence). Trimming stripped 5 bases from V and 4 bases from J, with 12 bases between. This CDR3 comprises 13 residues. The CDR3 here is CASSVGAPYEQYF. CDR3 bases: TGTGCCAGTAGTGTGGGGGCACCATACGAGCAGTACTTC.